This TCR beta chain was captured by sequencing in a study of OX40 agonist ivuxolimab in advanced cancers. CDR1 SGHRS and CDR2 YFSETQ come from the germline V gene. V shed 4 bases and J 4 bases; nucleotides not matched to a gene: 5. The CDR3 runs to 16 residues. TCRdb keeps only in-frame clones here, not all; method: immunoSEQ multiplex PCR. The sample shows roughly 80,000 clones, around 81% of them seen only once. The sequence was obtained from an adult with an advanced solid tumor such as melanoma, head and neck, liver or kidney cancer. V usage is TRBV5-1 and J usage is TRBJ2-5, with 15 bases fitting TRBD2. The material was CD4+ or CD8+ T cells sorted from blood, obtained in a trial of the OX40 agonist ivuxolimab. CDR3 sequence (DNA): TGCGCCAGCAGCGGGACTAGCGGGGGGAACGGAGAGACCCAGTACTTC. This translates into CASSGTSGGNGETQYF.